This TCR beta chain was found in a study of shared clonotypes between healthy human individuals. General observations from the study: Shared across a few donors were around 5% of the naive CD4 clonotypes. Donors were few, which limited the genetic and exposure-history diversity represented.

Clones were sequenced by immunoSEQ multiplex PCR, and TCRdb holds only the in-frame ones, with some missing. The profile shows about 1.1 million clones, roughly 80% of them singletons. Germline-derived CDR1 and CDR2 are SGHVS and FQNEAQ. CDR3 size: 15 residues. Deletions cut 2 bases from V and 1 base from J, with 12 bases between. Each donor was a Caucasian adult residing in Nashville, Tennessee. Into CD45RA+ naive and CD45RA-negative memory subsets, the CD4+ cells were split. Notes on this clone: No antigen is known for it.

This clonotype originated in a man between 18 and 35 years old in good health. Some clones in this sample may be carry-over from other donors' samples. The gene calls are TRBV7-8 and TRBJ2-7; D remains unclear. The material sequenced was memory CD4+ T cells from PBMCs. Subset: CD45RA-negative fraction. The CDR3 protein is CASSLSSRGSYEQYF. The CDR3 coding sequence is TGTGCCAGCAGCTTAAGTAGCCGTGGGTCCTACGAGCAGTACTTC.